A selection of T cell receptor beta chains follows, all from one sample in a study of T-cell memory formation after mild COVID-19. TCRdb independently ran MiXCR on the 5' RACE reads; one entry per CDR3 protein. The sample carries 300,000 to 400,000 distinct CDR3 sequences, around 15% recorded once. Specimen: PBMCs or a T cell subset sorted from them (not recorded which). The origin of the receptors is a man aged 18 to 35 who had mild COVID-19 (a few samples of this study predate the infection). Cell type and time point are not known. The CDR3 runs from the conserved cysteine through the conserved F or W. The D gene is left open where the match is weak. Clone size is shown for a subset of rows, as once, few, many or a class of expanded clone.

V gene: TRBV7-2; J gene: TRBJ1-2; D gene: -; clone size: few; CDR3 DNA: TGTGCCAGCAGCCATTCTCATTCCACGGGTCTTTCCTATGGCTACACCTTC; CDR3 protein: CASSHSHSTGLSYGYTF
V gene: TRBV11-1; J gene: TRBJ2-7; D gene: -; clone size: -; CDR3 DNA: TGTGCCAGCAGCACTCCGGGCTTCTCCTACGAGCAGTACTTC; CDR3 protein: CASSTPGFSYEQYF
V gene: TRBV12-5; J gene: TRBJ2-3; D gene: -; clone size: many; CDR3 DNA: TGTGCTAGTGGTTTGGTCGTGAGCACTAGCACAGATACGCAGTATTTT; CDR3 protein: CASGLVVSTSTDTQYF
V gene: TRBV5-6; J gene: TRBJ1-1; D gene: -; clone size: -; CDR3 DNA: TGTGCCAGCAGCTTGGGTGGGGCTAGTAAAGCTTTCTTT; CDR3 protein: CASSLGGASKAFF
V gene: TRBV7-2; J gene: TRBJ1-3; D gene: -; clone size: -; CDR3 DNA: TGTGCCAGCAGCTCCCTAGTCCCTGGGAGCACCATATATTTT; CDR3 protein: CASSSLVPGSTIYF
V gene: TRBV19; J gene: TRBJ1-5; D gene: -; clone size: few; CDR3 DNA: TGTGCCAGTAGTATCTCGGGTTATAGCAATCAGCCCCAGCATTTT; CDR3 protein: CASSISGYSNQPQHF
V gene: TRBV24-1; J gene: TRBJ1-2; D gene: TRBD1; clone size: few; CDR3 DNA: TGTGCCACCAGTGATTACACCGGGACAGACCCGCGTGGCTACACCTTC; CDR3 protein: CATSDYTGTDPRGYTF
V gene: TRBV29-1; J gene: TRBJ2-1; D gene: -; clone size: -; CDR3 DNA: TGCAGCGTTGAAGGTGGGGGAAGCTCCTACAATGAGCAGTTCTTC; CDR3 protein: CSVEGGGSSYNEQFF
V gene: TRBV12-3/TRBV12-4; J gene: TRBJ2-2; D gene: -; clone size: -; CDR3 DNA: TGTGCCAGCACCGCTGATCGGTCTTTAGGGACCGGGGAGCTGTTTTTT; CDR3 protein: CASTADRSLGTGELFF
V gene: TRBV6-6; J gene: TRBJ1-2; D gene: -; clone size: -; CDR3 DNA: TGTGCCAGCAGTTACAGGACATGGGGGTATGGCTACACCTTC; CDR3 protein: CASSYRTWGYGYTF
V gene: TRBV20-1; J gene: TRBJ1-5; D gene: -; clone size: -; CDR3 DNA: TGCAGTGCTAGTCCATATAGCAATCAGCCCCAGCATTTT; CDR3 protein: CSASPYSNQPQHF
V gene: TRBV5-1; J gene: TRBJ2-1; D gene: -; clone size: many; CDR3 DNA: TGCGCCAGCAGCGCATCTAGCGTGGAGCAGTTCTTC; CDR3 protein: CASSASSVEQFF
V gene: TRBV2; J gene: TRBJ1-6; D gene: -; clone size: few; CDR3 DNA: TGTGCCAGCACGCTTGGGGCAGGGGCAAATTCACCCCTCCACTTT; CDR3 protein: CASTLGAGANSPLHF
V gene: TRBV27; J gene: TRBJ1-1; D gene: -; clone size: -; CDR3 DNA: TGTGCCAGCAGCCTCGGCGGATTCTGGTCTACTGAAGCTTTCTTT; CDR3 protein: CASSLGGFWSTEAFF
V gene: TRBV3-1; J gene: TRBJ2-7; D gene: -; clone size: -; CDR3 DNA: TGTGCCAGCAGCCTCCTGGGGGCTGGCGAGCAGTACTTC; CDR3 protein: CASSLLGAGEQYF
V gene: TRBV12-3/TRBV12-4; J gene: TRBJ2-5; D gene: -; clone size: -; CDR3 DNA: TGTGCCAGCGGCAAACAGGGGGGGGAACAAGAGACCCAGTACTTC; CDR3 protein: CASGKQGGEQETQYF
V gene: TRBV20-1; J gene: TRBJ2-3; D gene: TRBD2; clone size: -; CDR3 DNA: TGCAGTGCTAGCTATTGGCGGGGGTTGAAAGATACGCAGTATTTT; CDR3 protein: CSASYWRGLKDTQYF
V gene: TRBV15; J gene: TRBJ1-5; D gene: -; clone size: many; CDR3 DNA: TGTGCCACCAGCAGATATCCTGTGTCATTACTTAGCAATCAGCCCCAGCATTTT; CDR3 protein: CATSRYPVSLLSNQPQHF
V gene: TRBV7-9; J gene: TRBJ2-7; D gene: -; clone size: many; CDR3 DNA: TGTGCCAGCAGCTTATACTCCTACGAGCAGTACTTC; CDR3 protein: CASSLYSYEQYF
V gene: TRBV5-1; J gene: TRBJ2-5; D gene: -; clone size: few; CDR3 DNA: TGCGCCAGCAGCTTGTTCAGGGAAGAGACCCAGTACTTC; CDR3 protein: CASSLFREETQYF
V gene: TRBV5-1; J gene: TRBJ2-7; D gene: -; clone size: many; CDR3 DNA: TGCGCCAGCAGCTTGGGAGGGGGCTCCTACGAGCAGTACTTC; CDR3 protein: CASSLGGGSYEQYF
V gene: TRBV7-9; J gene: TRBJ1-1; D gene: -; clone size: -; CDR3 DNA: TGTGCCAGCAGCCAATTCGGACAGCAGAACACTGAAGCTTTCTTT; CDR3 protein: CASSQFGQQNTEAFF
V gene: TRBV6-5; J gene: TRBJ1-2; D gene: -; clone size: few; CDR3 DNA: TGTGCCAGCAGTTACTCCGACATCAACTATGGCTACACCTTC; CDR3 protein: CASSYSDINYGYTF
V gene: TRBV5-1; J gene: TRBJ2-6; D gene: -; clone size: -; CDR3 DNA: TGCGCCAGCAGCTTGCAGGCAGCTGGGGCCAACGTCCTGACTTTC; CDR3 protein: CASSLQAAGANVLTF
V gene: TRBV6-2/TRBV6-3; J gene: TRBJ2-3; D gene: -; clone size: few; CDR3 DNA: TGTGCCAGCAGTTACCCCGGAGTCGACACAGATACGCAGTATTTT; CDR3 protein: CASSYPGVDTDTQYF
V gene: TRBV5-1; J gene: TRBJ2-5; D gene: -; clone size: few; CDR3 DNA: TGCGCCAGCAGCTTGAGTCGCGGGGCTCAAGAGACCCAGTACTTC; CDR3 protein: CASSLSRGAQETQYF
V gene: TRBV4-1; J gene: TRBJ2-7; D gene: -; clone size: many; CDR3 DNA: TGCGCCAGCAGCCAAGCTCGAAAGACTAAGACCTACGAGCAGTACTTC; CDR3 protein: CASSQARKTKTYEQYF
V gene: TRBV10-3; J gene: TRBJ2-1; D gene: TRBD2; clone size: few; CDR3 DNA: TGTGCCATCACCAACCCGACTAGCGGGGGGTCCTCGGGTGAGCAGTTCTTC; CDR3 protein: CAITNPTSGGSSGEQFF
V gene: TRBV2; J gene: TRBJ2-4; D gene: TRBD1; clone size: -; CDR3 DNA: TGTGCCAGCAGAAAACAGGGGCTAGCCAAAAACATTCAGTACTTC; CDR3 protein: CASRKQGLAKNIQYF
V gene: TRBV18; J gene: TRBJ1-6; D gene: -; clone size: -; CDR3 DNA: TGTGCCAGCTCACCAAGGTCAGAGAATAATTCACCCCTCCACTTT; CDR3 protein: CASSPRSENNSPLHF
V gene: TRBV7-8; J gene: TRBJ1-2; D gene: -; clone size: -; CDR3 DNA: TGTGCCAGCAGCTTAGAGGGACGGGCTAACTATGGCTACACCTTC; CDR3 protein: CASSLEGRANYGYTF
V gene: TRBV9; J gene: TRBJ2-1; D gene: TRBD2; clone size: many; CDR3 DNA: TGTGCCAGCAGCGCTCACACGACTAGCGGGGGGATTAGCTCCTACAATGAGCAGTTCTTC; CDR3 protein: CASSAHTTSGGISSYNEQFF
V gene: TRBV18; J gene: TRBJ2-3; D gene: -; clone size: few; CDR3 DNA: TGTGCCAGCTCACCAAGGGATACAGATACGCAGTATTTT; CDR3 protein: CASSPRDTDTQYF
V gene: TRBV7-6; J gene: TRBJ2-3; D gene: -; clone size: -; CDR3 DNA: TGTGCCAGCAGTTTACCCGCTCGCGGGGATACGCAGTATTTT; CDR3 protein: CASSLPARGDTQYF
V gene: TRBV24-1; J gene: TRBJ1-3; D gene: -; clone size: -; CDR3 DNA: TGTGCCACCAGTGGACATCTCTCTGGAAACACCATATATTTT; CDR3 protein: CATSGHLSGNTIYF
V gene: TRBV20-1; J gene: TRBJ1-6; D gene: TRBD1; clone size: few; CDR3 DNA: TGCAGTGCTAGGTCCGGGACAGGGGCTTCACCCCTCCACTTT; CDR3 protein: CSARSGTGASPLHF
V gene: TRBV11-2; J gene: TRBJ2-5; D gene: -; clone size: -; CDR3 DNA: TGTGCCAGCAGCTGGGACATGGAGACCCAGTACTTC; CDR3 protein: CASSWDMETQYF
V gene: TRBV6-1; J gene: TRBJ2-3; D gene: -; clone size: few; CDR3 DNA: TGTGCCAGCAGTGAGCGGAAGGGCACAGATACGCAGTATTTT; CDR3 protein: CASSERKGTDTQYF
V gene: TRBV11-3; J gene: TRBJ2-6; D gene: -; clone size: -; CDR3 DNA: TGTGCCAGCAGCCAAGGGAGCTCTGGGGCCAACGTCCTGACTTTC; CDR3 protein: CASSQGSSGANVLTF
V gene: TRBV4-3; J gene: TRBJ2-5; D gene: TRBD1; clone size: few; CDR3 DNA: TGCGCCAGCAGCCAGGGGACAGGGGGAGAGACCCAGTACTTC; CDR3 protein: CASSQGTGGETQYF
V gene: TRBV28; J gene: TRBJ1-1; D gene: -; clone size: -; CDR3 DNA: TGTGCCAGCAGGGGGAAAGGAGCTTTCTTT; CDR3 protein: CASRGKGAFF
V gene: TRBV2; J gene: TRBJ2-1; D gene: -; clone size: few; CDR3 DNA: TGTGCCAGCAGATCCAGGACAGCCAATGAGCAGTTCTTC; CDR3 protein: CASRSRTANEQFF
V gene: TRBV6-5; J gene: TRBJ1-2; D gene: TRBD1; clone size: few; CDR3 DNA: TGTGCCAGCAGTTACAAAAGGGGGCCGGGCGGCTACACCTTC; CDR3 protein: CASSYKRGPGGYTF
V gene: TRBV4-3; J gene: TRBJ2-2; D gene: -; clone size: few; CDR3 DNA: TGCGCCAGCAGCCAACGGACACCCCCAAACACCGGGGAGCTGTTTTTT; CDR3 protein: CASSQRTPPNTGELFF
V gene: TRBV5-6; J gene: TRBJ1-1; D gene: -; clone size: -; CDR3 DNA: TGTGCCAGCAGCTTTTTTCCCAAGAACACTGAAGCTTTCTTT; CDR3 protein: CASSFFPKNTEAFF